The 20 T cell receptor delta chains below all came from one sample that was sequenced in a study of gamma-delta T cells after stem cell transplantation. TCRdb re-called the RT-PCR reads through CATT. The table records approximately 2,500 delta-chain clones, around 3.1% of them present only once. The sample consisted of gamma-delta T cells. The source is a human donor. It is not recorded whose cells these are; they may come from a transplant donor.

This clone has just a few counts. A read error likely explains why the TCRdb protein, taken from a much larger clone, differs from this DNA's translation at residue 6; the protein shown is translated from the DNA. The chain links TRDV2 to TRDJ1; 10 nucleotides align to TRDD3. V trimming: 3 bases; J trimming: 0 bases; junction bases outside the gene matches: 6. Per germline, CDR1 GEAIGNYY and CDR2 EKD. This CDR3 is 16 amino acids long. CDR3 sequence (DNA): TGTGCCTGTGACGCACCTACTGGGGGATACACCGATAAACTCATCTTT. Residues: CACDAPTGGYTDKLIF.

This clone is classed as large (0.1 to 1%). The same CDR3 is also encoded by other DNA sequences in this sample. The CDR3 spells CACDTLRTGGYLSDKLIF. CDR3 coding DNA: TGTGCCTGTGACACCCTACGTACTGGGGGATACCTTTCCGATAAACTCATCTTT. The chain links TRDV2 to TRDJ1; TRDD3 agrees at 12 bases. Germline V gene lookup returns CDR1 GEAIGNYY and CDR2 EKD. The V segment lost 0 bases and the J segment 3 bases; nucleotides outside the gene matches: 10. CDR3 size: 18 residues.

The chain combines TRDV3 with TRDJ1; 9 nucleotides align to TRDD3. Germline V gives CDR1 TVYSNPD, CDR2 GDNSRS (reference sequence). The CDR3 runs to 24 residues. Unmatched junction bases numbered 33, after V lost 1 base and J lost 0 bases. The CDR3 coding sequence is TGTGCCTTTACCTCTTTTACATTTGCCTACGTGTATTCGGGGGATACAATGTACACCGATAAACTCATCTTT. Encoded protein: CAFTSFTFAYVYSGDTMYTDKLIF.

This clone was detected a few times. The protein given by TCRdb reflects a much larger clone and differs at residue 5 from this DNA's translation, likely from a read error; the protein shown is the DNA's translation. The rearrangement uses TRDV1 and TRDJ2, with 9 bases that match TRDD3. The V segment lost 4 bases and the J segment 8 bases; nucleotides outside the gene matches: 35. Germline lookup yields CDR1 TSWWSYY and CDR2 QGS. The CDR3 is 24 amino acids. The CDR3 is CALGGPCLRTAVWGICPGRAQLFF. Here the CDR3 DNA reads TGTGCTCTTGGGGGCCCCTGCCTTCGGACGGCGGTCTGGGGGATTTGCCCGGGACGCGCACAACTCTTCTTT.

This clone has more than one count but fewer than ten. This chain connects TRDV2 to TRDJ1; 8 bases line up with TRDD3. From germline, CDR1 is GEAIGNYY and CDR2 EKD. The ends lost 3 bases at V and 2 bases at J; junction bases unmatched: 4. The CDR3 runs to 14 residues. The CDR3 nucleotides read TGTGCCTGTGACCGACTGGGGGGGACCGATAAACTCATCTTT. This encodes CACDRLGGTDKLIF.

In the case of this clone: TCRdb's entry gives the protein of a much larger clone, which mismatches this DNA's translation at residue 14, likely from a read error; the protein reported here is translated from the DNA. The V gene is TRDV2, the J gene TRDJ1, with 9 bases fitting TRDD3. The germline V gene encodes CDR1 GEAIGNYY and CDR2 EKD. The CDR3 is 17 amino acids. CDR3 coding DNA: TGTGCCTGTGACACCGTACTGGGGGAACAGCACACCGATATACTCATCTTT. Translating it yields CACDTVLGEQHTDILIF.

The sample holds a few counts of this clone. This is likely an artifact of a read error, given a far larger clone one base away. Other nucleotide sequences in the sample specify the same CDR3. The genes are TRDV2 and TRDJ1; 12 bases fit TRDD3. This CDR3 region has 25 residues. The V gene end was trimmed by 0 bases and the J gene end by 0 bases; junction bases not matched to a gene: 28. Germline CDR1 is GEAIGNYY and CDR2 is EKD. Written as DNA, the CDR3 is TGTGCCTGTGACACCTTACCTACGCTCGGGCTGGGGGATACGGGCGAGGGGGTGTACACCGATAAACTCATCTTT. This encodes CACDTLPTLGLGDTGEGVYTDKLIF.

This clone appeared a few times. This sequence is one base from a far larger clone and is likely a read error. The same CDR3 can be traced to other DNA sequences in this sample. This chain joins TRDV2 and TRDJ1; 7 bases match TRDD3. This CDR3 has 17 amino acids. Germline lookup yields CDR1 GEAIGNYY and CDR2 EKD. The trim removed 0 bases at V and 0 bases at J, leaving 9 bases unmatched. Written as DNA, the CDR3 is TGTGCCTGTGACACCGTAGGCGGGGGATTAGACACCGATAAACTCATCTTT. Translation: CACDTVGGGLDTDKLIF.

By share, this clone ranks as medium-sized. A far larger clone is off by one base, so a read error is likely. This rearrangement joins TRDV3 to TRDJ1; TRDD3 matches 9 bases. V dropped 4 bases and J dropped 0; count of bases not matched to a gene: 18. The CDR3 has 18 amino acids. CDR1 and CDR2 (germline): TVYSNPD, GDNSRS (reference sequence). The CDR3 spells CACPLRGMGDNYTDKLIF. In DNA form, the CDR3 reads TGTGCCTGTCCCCTACGGGGGATGGGGGATAACTACACCGATAAACTCATCTTT.

This clone turned up a few times. A far larger clone is off by one base, so a read error is likely. The same CDR3 arises from other DNA sequences in this sample as well. This chain uses TRDV2 with TRDJ3, with D maybe TRDD3 (5 bases). This CDR3 has 19 residues. CDR1 and CDR2 from the germline V gene are GEAIGNYY and EKD. CDR3 region: CACDTVQVGSAWDTRQMFF. CDR3 DNA: TGTGCCTGTGACACCGTACAGGTAGGTAGCGCCTGGGATACCCGACAGATGTTTTTC.

The V gene is TRDV2, the J gene TRDJ1, with TRDD3 matching 8 bases. CDR3 size: 16 residues. Looked up from germline, CDR1 is GEAIGNYY and CDR2 is EKD. With V trimmed by 3 bases and J by 0 bases, 8 bases remained unmatched. Written as DNA, the CDR3 is TGTGCCTGTGACCCTATACTGGGGGTGTACACCGATAAACTCATCTTT. Its protein product is CACDPILGVYTDKLIF.

The sample holds a few counts of this clone. This may arise from a read error, as a much more abundant clone is one base away. V is TRDV2 and J is TRDJ1; 9 bases map to TRDD3. The CDR3 extends over 24 amino acids. Germline V gene data show CDR1 as GEAIGNYY and CDR2 as EKD. Unmatched junction bases numbered 31, after V lost 3 bases and J lost 0 bases. The CDR3 nucleotides are TGTGCCTGTGACCCTCTGCCCCACACGTATACTGGGGGAGCAACTACCCCGTACACCGATAAACTCATCTTT. Translated, it gives CACDPLPHTYTGGATTPYTDKLIF.

Turning to this clone: Only one base separates this from a far larger clonotype, so it likely reflects a read error. The same CDR3 can be traced to other DNA sequences in this sample. The V gene is TRDV2, the J gene TRDJ1, with 11 positions matching TRDD3. Germline V gives CDR1 GEAIGNYY, CDR2 EKD. This CDR3 comprises 19 residues. In DNA form, the CDR3 reads TGTGCCTGTGACACCGTCCGAACTGGGGGATATACCGCGACCGACAAACTCATCTTT. It translates to CACDTVRTGGYTATDKLIF.

This clone was seen a few times. The translation of this DNA and the TCRdb protein of a much larger clone differ at residue 9, probably owing to a read error; the protein shown here is translated from the DNA. The gene calls are TRDV2 and TRDJ1, with TRDD3 matching 8 bases. The J segment lost 1 base and the V segment lost 0 bases, leaving 9 bases of the junction unmatched. The CDR3 covers 17 residues. Germline V gene data show CDR1 as GEAIGNYY and CDR2 as EKD. CDR3 DNA: TGTGCCTGTGACACCTTACTGGGGGGTACGGGCACCGATAAACTCATCTTT. Its translation: CACDTLLGGTGTDKLIF.

The chain carries TRDV3 and TRDJ1; 10 nucleotides align to TRDD3. The germline V gene has CDR1 TVYSNPD and CDR2 GDNSRS (reference sequence). The CDR3 is 19 residues long. Trimming cost V 4 bases and J 3 bases; bases outside gene matches: 23. The CDR3 spells CACLLRGMGDTGGADKLIF. CDR3 bases: TGTGCCTGTCTCCTACGGGGGATGGGGGATACCGGAGGGGCCGATAAACTCATCTTT.

This clone turned up a few times. This likely traces to a read error, being one base from a far larger clone. Other DNA sequences in this specimen translate into the identical CDR3. The chain joins TRDV2 to TRDJ1; TRDD3 agrees at 12 bases. The CDR3 extends over 20 amino acids. V dropped 3 bases and J dropped 0; count of bases not matched to a gene: 16. Germline CDR1 GEAIGNYY, CDR2 EKD. The CDR3 nucleotides are TGTGCCTGTGACGCGCTACTGGGGGATACAAGGCTGGGATACACCGATAAACTCATCTTT. Translated: CACDALLGDTRLGYTDKLIF.

By sample share, this clone is large (0.1 to 1%). The same CDR3 arises from other DNA sequences in this sample as well. V usage is TRDV2 and J usage is TRDJ1; the match to TRDD3 covers 8 bases. The V gene's germline CDR1 is GEAIGNYY and CDR2 EKD. The CDR3 is 16 residues long. The J segment lost 0 bases and the V segment lost 3 bases, leaving 8 bases of the junction unmatched. CDR3 DNA sequence: TGTGCCTGTGACCCACTGGGGGGCCGACACACCGATAAACTCATCTTT. Translation gives CACDPLGGRHTDKLIF.

To note about this clone: The protein recorded in TCRdb matches a much larger clone and deviates from this DNA's translation at residue 6, suggesting a read error; the protein here is obtained by translating the DNA. The chain is built from TRDV2 and TRDJ1, with 9 bases identical to TRDD3. Germline values: CDR1 GEAIGNYY, CDR2 EKD. CDR3 size: 18 residues. V lost 3 bases and J lost 0; bases outside the gene matches: 13. The CDR3 protein is CACDPPGDTLPHTDKLIF. CDR3 nucleotide sequence: TGTGCCTGTGACCCACCGGGGGATACCCTCCCACACACCGATAAACTCATCTTT.

This clone was seen a handful of times. The amino acid sequence in TCRdb belongs to a much larger clone and departs from this DNA's translation at residue 3, likely a sequencing read error; the sequence shown is translated from the DNA. The chain employs TRDV2 and TRDJ1; 7 nucleotides line up with TRDD3. CDR1 and CDR2 (germline): GEAIGNYY, EKD. The CDR3 is made up of 18 amino acids. The CDR3 DNA sequence: TGTGCCAGTGACCCGGTTTCAGACAGGGATACTCGGACCGATAAACTCATCTTT. It codes for CASDPVSDRDTRTDKLIF.

In its sample, this clone ranks as medium-sized. Other DNA sequences in this sample translate to the same CDR3. The chain couples TRDV2 to TRDJ1; TRDD3 matches at 13 bases. V was clipped by 1 base and J by 1 base; unmatched bases: 8. In germline, CDR1 is GEAIGNYY, CDR2 EKD. The CDR3 is 18 amino acids. The CDR3 nucleotides read TGTGCCTGTGACACGTTACTGGGGGATACGGGCGGCACCGATAAACTCATCTTT. As protein: CACDTLLGDTGGTDKLIF.